The rows below give T cell receptor beta chains drawn from one sample of a study of shared clonotypes between healthy human individuals. Assay used: immunoSEQ multiplex PCR; TCRdb lists only in-frame clones, some missing. The sample carries hundreds of thousands of clones, 74% recorded once. Sequenced material: memory CD4+ T cells sorted from blood. The origin of the receptors is a woman under 40 in good health. CDR3s include the opening cysteine and the closing phenylalanine or tryptophan. The order of the fields is V gene, D gene, J gene, clone size, CDR3 length, CDR3 protein, CDR3 DNA. A D gene is named only where the DNA matches it firmly. Expanded clones get a size class; other rows say once, few or many, or leave the size out.

>TRBV7-7|TRBD2|TRBJ2-5|.|15
CASSFTSGSQETQYF
TGTGCCAGCAGCTTTACTAGCGGGAGTCAAGAGACCCAGTACTTC
>TRBV28|TRBD2|TRBJ2-7|.|17
CASSSHGTSGSSYEQYF
TGTGCCAGCAGTTCACACGGAACTAGCGGGAGTTCCTACGAGCAGTACTTC
>TRBV28|TRBD1|TRBJ1-2|.|13
CASSSGQDYGYTF
TGTGCCAGCAGTTCGGGACAGGACTATGGCTACACCTTC
>TRBV6-6|TRBD1|TRBJ2-7|.|16
CASSSLGGTGGNEQYF
TGTGCCAGCAGTTCCCTTGGGGGGACAGGGGGCAACGAGCAGTACTTC
>TRBV5-1|TRBD2|TRBJ2-7|.|14
CASSSGTSGVEQYF
TGCGCCAGCAGCTCCGGGACTAGTGGGGTCGAGCAGTACTTC
>TRBV6-6|.|TRBJ2-7|.|12
CASGHLPYEQYF
TGTGCCAGCGGACACCTGCCCTACGAGCAGTACTTC
>TRBV10-3|TRBD2|TRBJ2-1|.|14
CAIRGREAGNEQFF
TGTGCCATCCGGGGACGGGAGGCAGGAAATGAGCAGTTCTTC
>TRBV28|.|TRBJ2-3|.|13
CASSLPGTDTQYF
TGTGCCAGCAGTTTACCCGGCACAGATACGCAGTATTTT
>TRBV4-1|TRBD2|TRBJ2-7|.|15
CASSPYLAESREQYF
TGCGCCAGCAGCCCCTACCTAGCGGAGTCTCGGGAGCAGTACTTC
>TRBV6-1|TRBD1|TRBJ1-2|few|14
CASRTGSLARGYTF
TGTGCCAGCAGGACAGGGTCTTTGGCGCGGGGCTACACCTTC
>TRBV27|TRBD2|TRBJ2-3|.|17
CASSGTSGRRSTDTQYF
TGTGCCAGCAGCGGGACTAGCGGGAGAAGAAGCACAGATACGCAGTATTTT
>TRBV7-3|.|TRBJ2-2|.|15
CASSLQRPPGGELFF
TGTGCCAGCAGCTTACAACGGCCCCCGGGCGGGGAGCTGTTTTTT
>TRBV20-1|.|TRBJ2-5|.|11
CSARRQETQYF
TGCAGTGCTAGACGCCAAGAGACCCAGTACTTC
>TRBV14|TRBD1|TRBJ2-2|.|17
CASSQSGQASNTGELFF
TGTGCCAGCAGCCAAAGCGGACAGGCTTCGAACACCGGGGAGCTGTTTTTT
>TRBV30|.|TRBJ2-5|.|12
CAWSKGGETQYF
TGTGCCTGGAGTAAGGGCGGCGAGACCCAGTACTTC
>TRBV5-1|.|TRBJ1-4|.|15
CASSSLGQPNEKLFF
TGCGCCAGCAGCTCGCTGGGACAACCTAATGAAAAACTGTTTTTT
>TRBV5-6|.|TRBJ2-7|.|15
CASSFYGRMTYEQYF
TGTGCCAGCAGCTTTTACGGGCGAATGACCTACGAGCAGTACTTC
>TRBV19|TRBD1|TRBJ2-7|few|15
CASGDLGQGAYEQYF
TGTGCCAGTGGAGACTTAGGACAGGGGGCTTACGAGCAGTACTTC
>TRBV11-2|TRBD2|TRBJ2-3|.|16
CASSSLTSGVWDTQYF
TGTGCCAGCAGCTCCCTGACTAGCGGGGTTTGGGATACGCAGTATTTT
>TRBV15|.|TRBJ1-2|.|14
CATSRDTRGYGYTF
TGTGCCACCAGCAGAGATACCAGGGGCTATGGCTACACCTTC
>TRBV20-1|.|TRBJ2-5|.|10
CSASIETQYF
TGCAGTGCTAGTATAGAGACCCAGTACTTC
>TRBV25-1|TRBD1|TRBJ2-2|.|13
CASRNQGAGELFF
TGTGCCAGCAGGAATCAGGGGGCCGGGGAGCTGTTTTTT
>TRBV28|.|TRBJ1-4|once|16
CASSLFRTSRPSDPHF
TGTGCCAGCAGTTTATTTCGGACAAGTCGTCCCTCAGACCCCCATTTT
>TRBV15|TRBD1|TRBJ1-1|.|17
CATSRDHLRTGLTEAFF
TGTGCCACCAGCAGAGATCACCTACGGACAGGGCTCACTGAAGCTTTCTTT
>TRBV2|.|TRBJ2-5|few|12
CASSERRETQYF
TGTGCCAGCAGCGAGCGCCGGGAGACCCAGTACTTC
>TRBV6-5|.|TRBJ1-2|.|13
CASSYVGSYGYTF
TGTGCCAGCAGTTACGTGGGTAGCTATGGCTACACCTTC
>TRBV7-2|.|TRBJ1-1|.|14
CASSSQGLNTEAFF
TGTGCCAGCAGCTCCCAGGGATTGAACACTGAAGCTTTCTTT
>TRBV7-6|TRBD2|TRBJ2-7|.|16
CASSRTSGLSSYEQYF
TGTGCCAGCAGCCGGACTAGCGGGCTGAGCTCCTACGAGCAGTACTTC
>TRBV5-1|TRBD1|TRBJ1-1|.|14
CASTSGTENTEAFF
TGCGCCAGCACCTCCGGGACAGAAAACACTGAAGCTTTCTTT
>TRBV6-1|TRBD1|TRBJ2-7|.|15
CASSLRGQGWYEQYF
TGTGCCAGCAGTTTACGGGGACAGGGGTGGTACGAGCAGTACTTC
>TRBV2|.|TRBJ2-7|.|13
CASRVGREGEQYF
TGTGCCAGCAGGGTTGGCAGGGAAGGGGAGCAGTACTTC
>TRBV10-3|.|TRBJ1-4|many|15
CAISAFKGGSEKLFF
TGTGCCATCAGTGCCTTTAAGGGGGGTAGTGAAAAACTGTTTTTT
>TRBV6-5|.|TRBJ2-5|.|14
CASSAERGWETQYF
TGTGCCAGCAGCGCCGAAAGAGGGTGGGAGACCCAGTACTTC
>TRBV25-1|.|TRBJ2-7|once|12
CASSRGSYEQYF
TGTGCCAGTTCTAGGGGCTCCTACGAGCAGTACTTC
>TRBV29-1|.|TRBJ1-2|.|12
CSVETRQRGYTF
TGCAGCGTTGAGACCCGACAGCGCGGCTACACCTTC
>TRBV5-4|.|TRBJ2-7|.|15
CASSVPSSSPYEQYF
TGTGCCAGCAGCGTGCCGTCTAGTTCTCCCTACGAGCAGTACTTC
>TRBV19|.|TRBJ2-1|few|14
CASSIMRGADEQFF
TGTGCCAGTAGTATAATGCGCGGGGCCGATGAGCAGTTCTTC
>TRBV14|TRBD1|TRBJ1-4|.|15
CASSPWTGGDEKLFF
TGTGCCAGCAGCCCCTGGACAGGCGGGGATGAAAAACTGTTTTTT
>TRBV10-3|TRBD2|TRBJ2-7|.|15
CAISRTSGSSYEQYF
TGTGCCATCAGCCGGACTAGCGGGAGTAGCTACGAGCAGTACTTC
>TRBV6-1|TRBD2|TRBJ2-3|.|15
CASSETSGSADTQYF
TGTGCCAGCAGTGAAACTAGCGGGAGCGCAGATACGCAGTATTTT
>TRBV7-6|TRBD2|TRBJ2-2|.|16
CASSPLAGDGTGELFF
TGTGCCAGCAGCCCATTAGCGGGAGATGGCACCGGGGAGCTGTTTTTT
>TRBV7-8|.|TRBJ2-3|.|16
CASSPLGRGLTDTQYF
TGTGCCAGCAGCCCCTTGGGGAGGGGGCTCACAGATACGCAGTATTTT
>TRBV10-3|TRBD2|TRBJ2-7|.|13
CAIRLAGGNEQYF
TGTGCCATCCGACTAGCGGGGGGTAACGAGCAGTACTTC
>TRBV6-1|TRBD1|TRBJ2-1|.|15
CASSEPGQGMHEQFF
TGTGCCAGCAGTGAACCGGGACAGGGCATGCATGAGCAGTTCTTC
>TRBV2|.|TRBJ1-5|few|13
CASRGGSNQPQHF
TGTGCCAGCAGAGGGGGAAGCAATCAGCCCCAGCATTTT
>TRBV5-1|.|TRBJ2-2|.|15
CASSLSGANTGELFF
TGCGCCAGCAGCTTGAGTGGGGCGAACACCGGGGAGCTGTTTTTT
>TRBV19|TRBD2|TRBJ2-3|.|18
CASSIGAGGTPSTDTQYF
TGTGCCAGTAGTATAGGAGCGGGAGGAACGCCTAGCACAGATACGCAGTATTTT
>TRBV7-9|.|TRBJ2-7|few|15
CASSLARGVTYEQYF
TGTGCCAGCAGCTTAGCTCGTGGGGTTACCTACGAGCAGTACTTC
>TRBV28|TRBD1|TRBJ2-3|.|15
CASREGQGITDTQYF
TGTGCCAGCCGAGAGGGACAGGGGATCACAGATACGCAGTATTTT
>TRBV5-1|.|TRBJ2-7|few|12
CASSLQGYEQYF
TGCGCCAGCAGCTTGCAGGGGTACGAGCAGTACTTC
>TRBV15|TRBD2|TRBJ2-7|.|16
CATSRDPTSANYEQYF
TGTGCCACCAGCAGAGATCCGACTAGCGCGAACTACGAGCAGTACTTC
>TRBV5-1|.|TRBJ2-7|.|14
CASSPDLGPYEQYF
TGCGCCAGCAGCCCCGATCTGGGGCCCTACGAGCAGTACTTC
>TRBV5-4|TRBD2|TRBJ2-7|once|14
CASSPGLAGYEQYF
TGTGCCAGCAGCCCGGGACTAGCGGGATACGAGCAGTACTTC
>TRBV28|TRBD1|TRBJ2-3|.|15
CASSQTGDASDTQYF
TGTGCCAGCAGCCAAACAGGGGACGCGTCAGATACGCAGTATTTT
>TRBV29-1|.|TRBJ2-3|.|12
CSVRRASGTQYF
TGCAGCGTTAGACGGGCGAGCGGTACGCAGTATTTT
>TRBV5-1|TRBD1|TRBJ1-2|.|15
CASSLGTGSEDGYTF
TGCGCCAGCAGCTTGGGGACAGGGTCTGAGGATGGCTACACCTTC
>TRBV5-4|TRBD2|TRBJ2-3|few|18
CASSLGGLAGVGTDTQYF
TGTGCCAGCAGCTTGGGAGGGCTAGCGGGAGTAGGCACAGATACGCAGTATTTT